Shown below are 2 T cell receptor beta chains from a single sample sequenced in a study of T cell responses to AZD1222 COVID-19 vaccine. Repertoires were generated with immunoSEQ multiplex PCR, while TCRdb's copy carries only in-frame clones and drops some. This table holds 84,000 or so clones, 70% to 90% found once. Sequencing used peripheral blood, obtained on day 0 of AZD1222 vaccination. The receptors were sampled from an adult in good health.

The CDR3, as DNA: TGTGCTAGTGGTTTGGCACCGGGACAAAGGACCTACGAGCAGTACTTC. Protein sequence: CASGLAPGQRTYEQYF. This chain joins TRBV12-5 and TRBJ2-7, with D perhaps TRBD1 (6 bases). CDR1 and CDR2 from the germline V gene are LGHNT and FRNRAP. Trimming shortened V by 1 base and J by 2 bases, and 15 bases separated the two germline ends. The CDR3 is 16 residues long.

The chain has TRBV18 and TRBJ1-5; D not certain. There are 14 residues in the CDR3. Germline V gene lookup returns CDR1 KGHSH and CDR2 LQKENI. Between the trimmed V and J ends, which lost 3 bases and 0 bases, there was a span of 6 bases. CDR3 bases: TGTGCCAGCTCACCTACAAATAGCAATCAGCCCCAGCATTTT. Its translation is CASSPTNSNQPQHF.